These 29 T cell receptor beta chains originate from one sample sequenced in a study of T-cell reconstitution after alpha-beta-depleted transplantation in children. Antigens of these TCRs are unknown. Findings and caveats of the study: Most T-cell counts and diversity one year after the transplant came from T cells that were newly produced.

TCRbeta library construction was performed incorporating unique molecular identifiers. TCRdb re-called the PCR reads through MiXCR, storing one row per CDR3 protein. The table shows hundreds of thousands of distinct CDR3 sequences, with roughly 7.8% occurring only once. Sequenced here: peripheral blood, sampled 360 days after TCRalphabeta/CD19-depleted stem cell transplant. The receptor source for this set is a female patient between 2 and 15 years old who had a stem cell transplant for Fanconi anemia, so the T cells may come from the graft donor.

V is TRBV3-1 and J is TRBJ2-1, with 10 nucleotides matching TRBD2. CDR1 and CDR2 (germline): LGHDT, YNNKEL (reference sequence). V dropped 3 bases and J dropped 10; count of bases not matched to a gene: 9. This CDR3 contains 15 residues. CDR3 loop: CASSHLSGGAQEQFF. As DNA, the CDR3 is TGTGCCAGCAGCCATCTCAGCGGGGGGGCCCAAGAGCAGTTCTTC.

This clonotype was counted ten times or more. V and J are TRBV20-1 and TRBJ1-3; D remains ambiguous. The CDR3 totals 13 residues. The germline V and J ends were trimmed by 1 base and 3 bases, with 7 bases remaining between them. Germline CDR1 is DFQATT and CDR2 is SNEGSKA (reference sequence). The CDR3 DNA sequence: TGCAGTGCTAGAGCAGGAATTGGAAACACCATATATTTT. This gives the protein CSARAGIGNTIYF.

The sample holds many counts of this clonotype. The V call is TRBV7-9, the J call TRBJ1-1; D is unclear. CDR1 and CDR2 from the germline V gene are SEHNR and FQNEAQ (reference sequence). The length of the CDR3 is 15 residues. Trimming pared 5 bases from V and 6 bases from J, leaving 19 bases between. The CDR3: CASSRGTPLRAEAFF. DNA of the CDR3: TGTGCCAGCAGCAGAGGAACCCCCCTTAGGGCTGAAGCTTTCTTT.

This clonotype was counted many times. V and J are TRBV2 and TRBJ2-1, with D possibly being TRBD2 (5 bases). The CDR3 is 13 amino acids. V lost 2 bases, J lost 9 bases, and 11 bases lay in between. Germline values: CDR1 SNHLY, CDR2 FYNNEI. The CDR3 protein is CASSERGWAEQFF. The CDR3 DNA reads TGTGCCAGCAGTGAAAGAGGGTGGGCTGAGCAGTTCTTC.

The rearrangement links TRBV20-1 to TRBJ2-1; 13 nucleotides agree with TRBD2. The CDR3 has 16 amino acids. Looked up from germline, CDR1 is DFQATT and CDR2 is SNEGSKA (reference sequence). After removal of 2 bases from V and 2 bases from J, the junction contained 3 bases not matched to a gene. The CDR3 bases are TGCAGTGCTAGAAGTACTAGCGGGGGGGCCTACAATGAGCAGTTCTTC. Translation: CSARSTSGGAYNEQFF.

This clonotype was seen a handful of times. This chain links TRBV12-5 with TRBJ2-1, with D possibly being TRBD1 (6 bases). Germline V gene sequence: CDR1 LGHNT, CDR2 FRNRAP. The CDR3 spans 19 residues. The V and J ends lost 2 bases and 3 bases respectively, with 23 bases between them. This CDR3 reads CASGLTGPAFSHVYNEQFF. CDR3 sequence (DNA): TGTGCTAGTGGTTTGACAGGGCCGGCGTTCTCCCATGTCTACAATGAGCAGTTCTTC.

This clonotype was seen repeatedly, ten times or more. The gene calls are TRBV12-3 or TRBV12-4 and TRBJ1-1; no clear D gene. There are 14 residues in the CDR3. V was shortened by 4 bases and J by 0 bases, with 9 bases between the two germline ends. CDR3: CASSSAYMNTEAFF. The CDR3 DNA follows: TGTGCCAGCAGTTCGGCATACATGAACACTGAAGCTTTCTTT.

This clonotype appeared once. This clone may be a read error of a much larger clone one base away. As the CDR3 is not closed by the conserved phenylalanine or tryptophan, this likely results from a read error. The J gene is TRBJ2-5, the V gene TRBV11-1, with D perhaps matching TRBD1 (6 bases). With 5 bases removed from V and 3 bases from J, the gap between germline ends came to 13 bases. The CDR3 has 14 residues. Germline values: CDR1 SGHAT, CDR2 FQDESV (reference sequence). CDR3 loop: CASSPRDTKETQYL. CDR3 bases: TGTGCCAGCAGCCCCCGGGACACTAAAGAGACCCAGTACCTC.

This clonotype was seen a few times. The chain employs TRBV4-1 and TRBJ1-4, with unresolved D. The V end was cut by 0 bases, the J end by 0 bases, with 11 bases between. The CDR3 length is 17 residues. The germline V gene has CDR1 MGHRA and CDR2 YSYEKL. CDR3 sequence: CASSQDSGHPTNEKLFF. CDR3 nucleotides: TGCGCCAGCAGCCAAGATAGCGGGCACCCAACTAATGAAAAACTGTTTTTT.

This sequence joins TRBV28 and TRBJ2-1; D is unclear. V was pared by 4 bases and J by 10 bases, with 23 bases between. Per the germline V gene, CDR1 is MDHEN and CDR2 is SYDVKM. CDR3 length: 16 residues. DNA for the CDR3: TGTGCCAGCAGTTCGGACCAGGACGGACGAGGCGAAGAGCAGTTCTTC. It yields the protein CASSSDQDGRGEEQFF.

The chain is built from TRBV6-6 and TRBJ1-6; D is perhaps TRBD1 (6 bases). CDR1 and CDR2 (germline): MNHNY, SVGAGI (reference sequence). This CDR3 has 12 residues. The ends were cut back, 9 bases at V and 7 bases at J, with 10 bases in the middle. The CDR3 nucleotides read TGTGCCAGTCAAACAGGGAATTCACCCCTCCACTTT. It is translated as CASQTGNSPLHF.

This clonotype was seen a handful of times. The chain joins TRBV10-3 to TRBJ2-2; the D is unclear. Trimming took 3 bases from V and 7 from J, leaving 3 bases between them. The CDR3 contains 11 residues. Looked up from germline, CDR1 is ENHRY and CDR2 is SYGVKD. The CDR3 spells CAISDIGELFF. The DNA of the CDR3 is TGTGCCATCAGTGATATCGGGGAGCTGTTTTTT.

This clonotype was seen many times. The rearrangement joins TRBV28 to TRBJ2-7; 7 positions match TRBD2. CDR1 and CDR2 (germline): MDHEN, SYDVKM. J was trimmed by 0 bases and V by 7 bases; bases with no gene match: 3. This CDR3 has 13 amino acids. CDR3 amino acids: CASTGLVSYEQYF. DNA for the CDR3: TGTGCCAGCACCGGACTAGTCTCCTACGAGCAGTACTTC.

CDR3 in amino acids: CASSELGSGGAEAFF. DNA of the CDR3: TGTGCCAGCAGTGAATTAGGCAGCGGGGGCGCTGAAGCTTTCTTT. The rearrangement links TRBV6-1 to TRBJ1-1, with D possibly TRBD1 on 6 matching bases. CDR3 length: 15 amino acids. Germline-derived CDR1 and CDR2 are MNHNS and SASEGT. The ends were cut back, 2 bases at V and 6 bases at J, with 16 bases in the middle.

This clonotype was seen many times. The rearrangement uses TRBV5-1 and TRBJ2-3, with 8 bases aligning to TRBD2. The CDR3 totals 17 residues. V lost 0 bases and J lost 2; bases outside the gene matches: 8. CDR1 SGHRS and CDR2 YFSETQ come from the germline V gene. CDR3 coding DNA: TGCGCCAGCAGCTTGGAGCCGGCGGGGGGAAACACAGATACGCAGTATTTT. Its protein product is CASSLEPAGGNTDTQYF.

J is TRBJ2-7 and V is TRBV4-2; tentative D call: TRBD1 (5 bases). In germline, CDR1 is LGHNA, CDR2 YNFKEQ. The CDR3 contains 14 residues. Between the trimmed V and J ends, which lost 10 bases and 3 bases, there was a span of 19 bases. CDR3 loop: CAMGSGLPCYEQYF. The CDR3 coding sequence is TGTGCCATGGGCTCAGGGCTCCCCTGCTACGAGCAGTACTTC.

This clonotype was recorded a few times. CDR3 coding DNA: TGTGCCAGCAGTAATATGGGGGGGAGGCAAGAGACCCAGTACTTC. It codes for CASSNMGGRQETQYF. The J gene is TRBJ2-5, the V gene TRBV25-1, with 7 positions matching TRBD2. This CDR3 comprises 15 residues. J gave up 2 bases and V 5 bases, and 8 bases lay outside the gene matches. Germline CDR1 reads MGHDK; CDR2 reads SYGVNS.

The gene calls are TRBV27 and TRBJ1-4; D is undetermined. V was cut by 6 bases and J by 4 bases, with 9 bases left in between. The CDR3 runs to 13 residues. Germline values: CDR1 MNHEY, CDR2 SMNVEV (reference sequence). The CDR3 region is CASREAFNEKLFF. Here the CDR3 DNA reads TGTGCCAGCAGAGAGGCGTTTAATGAAAAACTGTTTTTT.

This clonotype is a singleton in its sample. An end of the junction does not agree with germline; a read error may underlie this. This chain connects TRBV24-1 to TRBJ2-3; D possibly uses TRBD1 or TRBD2 (6 bases each). The CDR3 length is 16 residues. Germline V CDR1 and CDR2: KGHDR, SFDVKD. This CDR3 reads CGTSDLRGARTDTQYF. The CDR3 DNA follows: TGTGGCACCAGTGATTTGAGGGGGGCTCGCACAGATACGCAGTATTTT.

This chain joins TRBV5-5 and TRBJ2-4, with a possible D match to TRBD1 (5 bases). This CDR3 comprises 16 residues. CDR1 is SGHKS, CDR2 YYEKEE, per germline (reference sequence). V lost 4 bases to trimming and J lost 0 bases, with 14 bases between them. The CDR3 sequence: CASSPTTVLAKNIQYF. The CDR3 DNA reads as TGTGCCAGCAGCCCTACGACAGTCCTAGCCAAAAACATTCAGTACTTC.

This clonotype occurred a few times. CDR3 coding DNA: TGTGCCAGCAGCTTAAGGGACTTCGTTGCCGGGGAGCTGTTTTTT. Its protein is CASSLRDFVAGELFF. This chain joins TRBV28 and TRBJ2-2; TRBD2 might be the D (6 bases). The CDR3 is 15 amino acids. V dropped 6 bases and J dropped 6 bases, with 17 bases sitting between them. The germline gives CDR1 MDHEN, CDR2 SYDVKM.

The chain is built from TRBV2 and TRBJ2-5; TRBD2 matches at 10 bases. Losses at the gene ends were 5 bases for V and 0 bases for J; bases not matched to a gene: 18. CDR1 SNHLY and CDR2 FYNNEI come from the germline V gene. CDR3 length equals 20 residues. Here the CDR3 DNA reads TGTGCCAGCAGTCCACCTCCGGGCAGCGGGGGGGTATTGAACCAAGAGACCCAGTACTTC. This gives the protein CASSPPPGSGGVLNQETQYF.

This clonotype was found many times. The chain carries TRBV6-5 and TRBJ2-7; D may correspond to TRBD1 or TRBD2 (5 bases each). Germline V CDR1 and CDR2: MNHEY, SVGAGI. This CDR3 is 16 amino acids long. V was pared by 0 bases and J by 5 bases, with 17 bases between. For the CDR3, the DNA is TGTGCCAGCAGTTACTCGAGGGGTAGCAAATCCAACGAGCAGTACTTC. Protein product: CASSYSRGSKSNEQYF.

This clonotype was detected many times. The chain has TRBV24-1 and TRBJ2-3; 9 bases are a match to TRBD1. In germline, CDR1 is KGHDR, CDR2 SFDVKD. V dropped 3 bases and J dropped 2; count of bases not matched to a gene: 5. The CDR3 loop spans 16 amino acids. The CDR3: CATSDPGQGATDTQYF. The DNA for the CDR3 is TGTGCCACCAGTGATCCGGGACAGGGAGCCACAGATACGCAGTATTTT.

This clonotype was picked up many times. This chain uses TRBV20-1 with TRBJ1-6, with 10 bases identical to TRBD1. This CDR3 has 17 amino acids. Per the germline V gene, CDR1 is DFQATT and CDR2 is SNEGSKA (reference sequence). V lost 4 bases to trimming and J lost 6 bases; unmatched junction nucleotides: 12. Here the CDR3 reads CSATGTGVLFVNSPLHF. CDR3 coding DNA: TGCAGTGCTACCGGGACAGGGGTACTATTCGTTAATTCACCCCTCCACTTT.

This clonotype was counted only a few times. V gene TRBV25-1 combines with J gene TRBJ2-7, with TRBD1 matching 7 bases. V was pared by 3 bases and J by 6 bases, with 5 bases of the junction left unmatched. The CDR3 runs 13 residues. CDR1 is MGHDK, CDR2 SYGVNS, per germline. The CDR3 protein is CASSDDRVIEQYF. In DNA, the CDR3 is TGTGCCAGCAGTGATGACAGGGTTATCGAGCAGTACTTC.

This clonotype was detected many times. The genes are TRBV28 and TRBJ2-7; maybe TRBD2 (6 bases). Germline lookup yields CDR1 MDHEN and CDR2 SYDVKM. The CDR3 runs 14 residues. Trimming stripped 4 bases from V and 7 bases from J, with 17 bases between. The CDR3 reads CASSSGLALREQYF. In DNA, the CDR3 is TGTGCCAGCAGTTCGGGACTCGCCCTGAGGGAGCAGTACTTC.

V is TRBV10-1 and J is TRBJ2-1, with 7 bases matching TRBD1. The CDR3 contains 16 residues. Germline V CDR1 and CDR2: WNHNN, SYGVQD (reference sequence). The V segment lost 2 bases and the J segment 6 bases; nucleotides outside the gene matches: 10. The CDR3: CASSEKRGHFFNEQFF. The CDR3 DNA reads as TGCGCCAGCAGTGAGAAGAGGGGGCATTTTTTCAATGAGCAGTTCTTC.

The V gene is TRBV15, the J gene TRBJ2-2; TRBD2 is a possible D gene (6 bases). The germline V gene has CDR1 LNHNV and CDR2 YYDKDF (reference sequence). The germline V and J ends were trimmed by 0 bases and 6 bases, with 11 bases remaining between them. The CDR3 sequence is 15 residues long. CDR3 in amino acids: CATSREGGFAGELFF. CDR3 bases: TGTGCCACCAGCAGAGAGGGGGGTTTTGCCGGGGAGCTGTTTTTT.